Below are 3 T cell receptor beta chains sequenced from a single sample in a study of blood T cell repertoires in COVID-19. Repertoires were generated with immunoSEQ multiplex PCR, while TCRdb's copy carries only in-frame clones and drops some. The table shows around 170,000 clones, with more than 70% occurring only once. Sequencing was done on a sample of peripheral blood. The receptors originated from a man aged 60 to 69 with acute or convalescent COVID-19.

V gene TRBV7-2 combines with J gene TRBJ1-5; 7 nucleotides agree with TRBD1. The J segment lost 4 bases and the V segment lost 6 bases, leaving 12 bases of the junction unmatched. Germline CDR1 is SGHTA and CDR2 is FQGNSA. The CDR3 is 16 residues long. The chain's CDR3 is CASSHGSGQNNQPQHF. As DNA, the CDR3 is TGTGCCAGCAGTCATGGTTCGGGACAGAATAATCAGCCCCAGCATTTT.

This rearrangement joins TRBV4-3 to TRBJ2-2; D is ambiguous. The length of the CDR3 is 16 residues. V lost 3 bases, J lost 2 bases, and 13 bases lay in between. Germline loops: CDR1 LGHNA, CDR2 YSLEER. CDR3 loop: CASSHLRHSNTGELFF. The CDR3 nucleotides are TGCGCCAGCAGCCACCTGCGCCACTCAAACACCGGGGAGCTGTTTTTT.

Points on this clone: Other DNA variants within this sample encode the same CDR3. This chain connects TRBV7-6 to TRBJ1-1; possible D gene TRBD1, 5 bases. Trimming removed 5 bases at V and 1 base at J, with 11 bases between. The length of the CDR3 is 14 residues. Germline assignment: CDR1 SGHVS and CDR2 FNYEAQ. CDR3 residues: CASSPYRGNTEAFF. The DNA for the CDR3 is TGTGCCAGCAGCCCATATAGGGGGAACACTGAAGCTTTCTTT.